The clone carrying this T cell receptor beta chain was recorded a few times. Trimming removed 7 bases from V and 1 base from J, with 10 bases in between. This CDR3 has 13 amino acids. The data belong to a study of blood T cell repertoires in COVID-19. Study background: The cDNA or gDNA used as material had been derived from T cells, B-cell-depleted T cells, or PBMCs.

In the original processing: Reference gene primer amplification yielded estimated nucleated cell counts. Profiling relied on immunoSEQ multiplex PCR, and the TCRdb table lists in-frame clones only, not all of them. V and J calls and clone size are given by that table; D and trimming were obtained from the DNA. Found here are around 130,000 clones, about 83% of them singletons; the top ten hold approximately 15%. The sequenced sample consisted of peripheral blood. The sequence was collected from a man aged 45 to 65 with acute or convalescent COVID-19. V gene TRBV12-3 or TRBV12-4 combines with J gene TRBJ1-2; TRBD1 is a possible D gene (5 bases). CDR3 amino acids: CASTRQSNYGYTF. CDR3 bases: TGTGCCAGCACCCGACAGAGTAACTATGGCTACACCTTC.